This TCR beta chain was identified during a study of T-cell memory formation after mild COVID-19. Via MiXCR, TCRdb re-called the 5' RACE reads, giving one row per CDR3 protein. The table includes about 150,000 distinct CDR3 sequences, under 25% detected once. After removal of 2 bases from V and 6 bases from J, the junction contained 10 bases not matched to a gene. This CDR3 has 16 amino acids. CDR1 and CDR2 from the germline V gene are SGHAT and FQNNGV. Sequenced input: PBMCs or a T cell subset sorted from them (not recorded which). J is TRBJ2-3 and V is TRBV11-2; 8 nucleotides line up with TRBD2. The source of this sequence is an adult woman who had mild COVID-19 (a few samples of this study predate the infection). Cell type and time point are not known. CDR3 DNA: TGTGCCAGCAGCTTATCCGGCGGGGGGCGTTGGGATACGCAGTATTTT. Translation gives CASSLSGGGRWDTQYF.